This TCR beta chain was retrieved from a study of shared clonotypes between healthy human individuals. Broader study findings: Against clonotypes common to all four donors, non-shared ones had lower generation probabilities.

At deep level, the assay was performed. Genomic DNA (from each subset) was split evenly across several immunoSEQ plates. The assay was immunoSEQ multiplex PCR, and TCRdb's table has in-frame clones only and misses some. The table records about 2.3 million clones, just under 95% of them present only once. Germline trimming cut 5 bases from V and 0 bases from J; bases unmatched to any gene: 4. The germline V gene encodes CDR1 LNHDA and CDR2 SQIVND (reference sequence). The CDR3 consists of 15 residues. Those who donated, Caucasian adults without exception, all lived in Nashville, Tennessee. Points on this clone: Antigen unknown.

Input material: naive CD4+ T cells from PBMCs. Subset here: CD45RA+ positively selected. The chain recombines TRBV19 with TRBJ1-3; 7 nucleotides match TRBD1. The receptor was isolated from a man aged 18-30 years in good health. Some clones in this sample may be carry-over from other donors' samples. This chain's CDR3 is CASSGQVRSGNTIYF. CDR3 bases: TGTGCCAGTAGTGGACAGGTCCGCTCTGGAAACACCATATATTTT.